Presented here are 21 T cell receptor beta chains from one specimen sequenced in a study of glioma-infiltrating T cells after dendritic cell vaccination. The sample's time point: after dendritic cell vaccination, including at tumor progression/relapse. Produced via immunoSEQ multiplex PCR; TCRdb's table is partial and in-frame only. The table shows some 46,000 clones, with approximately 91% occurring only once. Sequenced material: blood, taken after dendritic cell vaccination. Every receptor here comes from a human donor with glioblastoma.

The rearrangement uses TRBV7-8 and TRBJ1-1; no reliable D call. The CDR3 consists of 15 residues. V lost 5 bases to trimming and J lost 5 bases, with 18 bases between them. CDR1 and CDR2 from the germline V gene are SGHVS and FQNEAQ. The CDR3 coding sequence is TGTGCCAGCAGCGCACCCGGCGTCCAGCGGACTGAAGCTTTCTTT. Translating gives CASSAPGVQRTEAFF.

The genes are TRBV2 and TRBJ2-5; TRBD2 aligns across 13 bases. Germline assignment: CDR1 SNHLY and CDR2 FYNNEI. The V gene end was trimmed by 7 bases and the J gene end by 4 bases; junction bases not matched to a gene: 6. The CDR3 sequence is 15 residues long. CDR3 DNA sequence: TGTGCCAGCACCGAGACTAGCGGGAGGACAGAGACCCAGTACTTC. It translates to CASTETSGRTETQYF.

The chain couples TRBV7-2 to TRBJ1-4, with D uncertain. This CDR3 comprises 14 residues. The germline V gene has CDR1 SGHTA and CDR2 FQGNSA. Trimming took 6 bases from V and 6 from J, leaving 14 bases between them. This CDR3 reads CASSLRLSDEKLFF. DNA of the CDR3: TGTGCCAGCAGTCTGAGGCTTTCCGATGAAAAACTGTTTTTT.

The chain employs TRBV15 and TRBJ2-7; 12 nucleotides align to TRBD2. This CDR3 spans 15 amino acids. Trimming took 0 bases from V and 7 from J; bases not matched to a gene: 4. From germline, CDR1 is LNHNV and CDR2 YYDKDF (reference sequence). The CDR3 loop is CATSRETSGSYEQYF. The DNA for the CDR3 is TGTGCCACCAGCAGAGAGACTAGCGGGAGTTATGAGCAGTACTTC.

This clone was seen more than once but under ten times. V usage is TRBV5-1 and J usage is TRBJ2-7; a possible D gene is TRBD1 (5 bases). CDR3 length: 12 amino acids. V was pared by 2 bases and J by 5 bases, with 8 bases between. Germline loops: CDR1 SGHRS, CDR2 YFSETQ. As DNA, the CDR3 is TGCGCCAGCAGCTTAGGGGTCCACGAGCAGTACTTC. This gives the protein CASSLGVHEQYF.

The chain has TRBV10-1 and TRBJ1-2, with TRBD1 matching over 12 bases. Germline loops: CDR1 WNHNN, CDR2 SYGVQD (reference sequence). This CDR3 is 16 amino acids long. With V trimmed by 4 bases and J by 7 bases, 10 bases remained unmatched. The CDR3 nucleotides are TGCGCCAGCAGTGTACCGGGACAGGGGGCGTTGGGTGGCTACACCTTC. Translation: CASSVPGQGALGGYTF.

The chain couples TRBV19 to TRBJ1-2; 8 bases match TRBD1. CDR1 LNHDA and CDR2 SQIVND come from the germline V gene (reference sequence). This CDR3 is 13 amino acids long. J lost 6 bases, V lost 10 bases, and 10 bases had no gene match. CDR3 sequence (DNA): TGTGCCATTCAGGCCGCGACAGGGGATGGCTACACCTTC. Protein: CAIQAATGDGYTF.

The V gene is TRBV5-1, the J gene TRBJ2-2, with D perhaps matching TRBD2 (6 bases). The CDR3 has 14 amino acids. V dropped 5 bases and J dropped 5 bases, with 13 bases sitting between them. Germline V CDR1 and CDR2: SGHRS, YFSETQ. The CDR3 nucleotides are TGCGCCAGCAGTCCGCCCGGGGGAACCGGGGAGCTGTTTTTT. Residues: CASSPPGGTGELFF.

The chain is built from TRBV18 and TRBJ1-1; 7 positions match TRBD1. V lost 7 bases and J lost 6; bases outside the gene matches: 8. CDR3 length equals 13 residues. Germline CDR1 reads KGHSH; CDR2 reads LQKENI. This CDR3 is CASFARGGAEAFF. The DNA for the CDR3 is TGTGCCAGCTTCGCGAGAGGGGGCGCTGAAGCTTTCTTT.

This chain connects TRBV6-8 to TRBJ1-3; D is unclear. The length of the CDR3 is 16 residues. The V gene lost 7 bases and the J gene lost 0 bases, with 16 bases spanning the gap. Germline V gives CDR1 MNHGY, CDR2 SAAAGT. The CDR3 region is CASTPRQVGSGNTIYF. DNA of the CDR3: TGTGCCAGCACCCCCAGGCAGGTGGGCTCTGGAAACACCATATATTTT.

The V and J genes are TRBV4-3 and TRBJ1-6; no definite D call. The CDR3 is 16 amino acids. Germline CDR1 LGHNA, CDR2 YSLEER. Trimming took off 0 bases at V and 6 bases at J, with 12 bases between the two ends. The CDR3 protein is CASSQEVSVSNSPLHF. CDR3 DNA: TGCGCCAGCAGCCAAGAAGTATCGGTTTCTAATTCACCCCTCCACTTT.

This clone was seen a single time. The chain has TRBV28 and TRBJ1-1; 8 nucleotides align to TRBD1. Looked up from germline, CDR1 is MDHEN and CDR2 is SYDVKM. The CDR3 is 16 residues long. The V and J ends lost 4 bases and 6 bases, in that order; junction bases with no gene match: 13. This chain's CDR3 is CASSSTLWARGPEAFF. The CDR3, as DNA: TGTGCCAGCAGTTCCACTCTCTGGGCCAGGGGGCCTGAAGCTTTCTTT. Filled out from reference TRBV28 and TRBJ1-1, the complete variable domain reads DVKVTQSSRYLVKRTGEKVFLECVQDMDHENMFWYRQDPGLGLRLIYFSYDVKMKEKGDIPEGYSVSREKKERFSLILESASTNQTSMYLCASSSTLWARGPEAFFGQGTRLTVV.

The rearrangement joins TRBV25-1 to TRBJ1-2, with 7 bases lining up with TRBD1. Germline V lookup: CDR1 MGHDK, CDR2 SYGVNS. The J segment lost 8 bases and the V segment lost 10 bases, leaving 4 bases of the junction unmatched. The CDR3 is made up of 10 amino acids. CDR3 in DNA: TGTGCCACCTTAGGGGGCGGCTACACCTTC. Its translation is CATLGGGYTF.

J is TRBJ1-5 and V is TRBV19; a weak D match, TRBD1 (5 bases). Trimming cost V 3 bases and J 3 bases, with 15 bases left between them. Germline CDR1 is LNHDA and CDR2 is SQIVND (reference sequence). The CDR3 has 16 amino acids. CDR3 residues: CASSIFGGAPNQPQHF. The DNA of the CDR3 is TGTGCCAGTAGTATCTTTGGCGGGGCCCCCAATCAGCCCCAGCATTTT.

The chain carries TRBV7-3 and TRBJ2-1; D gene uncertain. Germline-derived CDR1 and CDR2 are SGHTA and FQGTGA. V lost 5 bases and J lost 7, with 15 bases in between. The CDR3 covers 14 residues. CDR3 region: CASSLTSNGNEQFF. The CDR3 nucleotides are TGTGCCAGCAGCCTGACCTCTAACGGGAATGAGCAGTTCTTC.

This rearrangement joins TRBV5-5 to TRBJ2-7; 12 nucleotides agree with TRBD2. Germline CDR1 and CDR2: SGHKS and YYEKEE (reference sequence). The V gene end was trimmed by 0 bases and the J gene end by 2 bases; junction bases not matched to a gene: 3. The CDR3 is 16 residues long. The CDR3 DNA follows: TGTGCCAGCAGCTTGGGGTCTAGCGGGAGGGCCTACGAGCAGTACTTC. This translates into CASSLGSSGRAYEQYF.

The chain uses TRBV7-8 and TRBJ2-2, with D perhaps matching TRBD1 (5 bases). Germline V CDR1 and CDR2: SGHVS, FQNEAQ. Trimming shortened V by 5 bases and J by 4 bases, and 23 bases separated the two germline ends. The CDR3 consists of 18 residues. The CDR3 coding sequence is TGTGCCAGCAGCCCAGAAAGGGGTAATACAGTCAGCACCGGGGAGCTGTTTTTT. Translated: CASSPERGNTVSTGELFF.

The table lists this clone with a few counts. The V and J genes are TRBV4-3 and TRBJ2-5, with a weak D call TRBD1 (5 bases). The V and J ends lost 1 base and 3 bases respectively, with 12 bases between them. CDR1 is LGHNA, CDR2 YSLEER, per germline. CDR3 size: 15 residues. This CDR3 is CASSQGGTAEETQYF. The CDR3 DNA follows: TGCGCCAGCAGCCAAGGGGGCACGGCGGAAGAGACCCAGTACTTC.

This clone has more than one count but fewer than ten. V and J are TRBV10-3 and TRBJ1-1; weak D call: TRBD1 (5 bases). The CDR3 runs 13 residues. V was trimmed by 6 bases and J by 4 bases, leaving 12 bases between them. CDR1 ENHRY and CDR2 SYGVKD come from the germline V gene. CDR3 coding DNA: TGTGCCATCAGAGGGCTCGGGGGCACTGAAGCTTTCTTT. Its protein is CAIRGLGGTEAFF.

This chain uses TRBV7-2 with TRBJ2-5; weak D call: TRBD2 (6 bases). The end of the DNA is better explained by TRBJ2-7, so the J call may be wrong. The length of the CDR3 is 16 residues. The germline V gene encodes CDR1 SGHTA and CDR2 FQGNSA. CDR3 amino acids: CASSLVSSASTYEQYF. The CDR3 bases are TGTGCCAGCAGCTTAGTCTCTAGCGCTTCTACCTACGAGCAGTACTTC.

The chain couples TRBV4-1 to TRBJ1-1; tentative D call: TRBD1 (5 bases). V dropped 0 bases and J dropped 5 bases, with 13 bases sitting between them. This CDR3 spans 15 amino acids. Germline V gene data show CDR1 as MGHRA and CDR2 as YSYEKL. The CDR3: CASSQEWRGYTEAFF. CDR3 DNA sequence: TGCGCCAGCAGCCAAGAGTGGCGGGGGTATACTGAAGCTTTCTTT.